Listed below are T cell receptor beta chains from one sample, sequenced in a study of human T cells and chemical hapten exposure. One entry per CDR3 protein, called by TCRdb with MiXCR from the RACE reads. This table holds roughly 200,000 distinct CDR3 sequences, around 25% found once. The sequences come from whole blood, collected in connection with sensitization to the hapten diphenylcyclopropenone (DPC). The receptors originated from a woman aged 40 to 50 with alopecia areata. Some clones in this sample may be carry-over from other donors' samples. The CDR3 runs from the conserved cysteine through the conserved F or W. Rows may omit the clone size; those that give it use once, few, many or a size class.

abundance	v_gene	j_gene	len	CDR3aa
few	TRBV7-2	TRBJ2-1	14	CASSRQGASDEQFF
.	TRBV6-2/TRBV6-3	TRBJ2-7	15	CASSRSVSVPYEQYF
few	TRBV29-1	TRBJ1-1	14	CSVGEDRVDTEAFF
.	TRBV7-2	TRBJ1-4	14	CASREGSLQGELFF
.	TRBV7-8	TRBJ2-7	13	CASSLLPMNEQYF
.	TRBV5-1	TRBJ2-1	19	CASSSTGLAGGSSYNEQFF
.	TRBV6-6	TRBJ2-3	13	CASRPPRTDTQYF
.	TRBV18	TRBJ2-1	15	CASSERDHTDNEQFF
few	TRBV4-2	TRBJ1-6	16	CASSQDWGWTNSPLHF
many	TRBV6-6	TRBJ1-2	13	CASRPTQGSGYTF
few	TRBV18	TRBJ2-5	16	CASSPPGTRAGETQYF
.	TRBV20-1	TRBJ1-5	13	CSAAGQGNQPQHF
.	TRBV6-5	TRBJ2-1	16	CASSSPGLAGRNEQFF
.	TRBV3-1	TRBJ2-5	14	CASSQGLAEETQYF
few	TRBV9	TRBJ2-2	18	CASSPSGLAVTYGGELFF
few	TRBV6-1	TRBJ1-3	11	CASSEGVTIYF
.	TRBV10-3	TRBJ1-2	16	CAIRPEESSFNYGYTF
few	TRBV7-2	TRBJ2-7	11	CASSTNYEQYF
.	TRBV28	TRBJ1-5	15	CASSPHGSGNQPQHF
.	TRBV9	TRBJ2-1	14	CASTVHPTYNEQFF
.	TRBV7-6	TRBJ2-2	13	CASSLGSAGELFF
few	TRBV7-9	TRBJ2-1	16	CASSLGGTSGRTEQFF
.	TRBV20-1	TRBJ2-1	12	CSETSGNNEQFF
.	TRBV18	TRBJ2-2	15	CASSRGQANTGELFF